This is a list of T cell receptor beta chains from one sample in a study of blood T cell repertoires in COVID-19. Libraries were prepared by immunoSEQ multiplex PCR; TCRdb keeps only in-frame clonotypes and omits some of them. The data contain roughly 34,000 clones, about 85% of them singletons. Sequenced material: peripheral blood. All receptors come from a woman aged 80 or over with active or convalescent COVID-19. Both conserved end residues are part of each CDR3. The order of the fields is CDR3 length, D gene, V gene, clone size, J gene, CDR3 protein, CDR3 DNA. The D gene is left open where the match is weak. Only some rows state a clone size, as once, few, many or a class for expanded clones.

>15|.|TRBV28|.|TRBJ2-7
CASRMGGAGSYEQYF
TGTGCCAGCAGGATGGGGGGGGCCGGCTCCTACGAGCAGTACTTC
>15|.|TRBV3-1/TRBV3-2|.|TRBJ2-2
CASSQWQANTGELFF
TGTGCCAGCAGCCAGTGGCAGGCGAACACCGGGGAGCTGTTTTTT
>14|.|TRBV7-2|few|TRBJ2-2
CASSFSSFTGELFF
TGTGCCAGCAGCTTCTCTAGCTTTACCGGGGAGCTGTTTTTT
>15|.|TRBV3-1/TRBV3-2|once|TRBJ2-1
CASSQSETVYNEQFF
TGTGCCAGCAGCCAAAGCGAAACGGTCTACAATGAGCAGTTCTTC
>14|.|TRBV5-4|.|TRBJ2-5
CASSPGLGMETQYF
TGTGCCAGCAGCCCCGGACTTGGGATGGAGACCCAGTACTTC
>15|.|TRBV2|.|TRBJ1-6
CASSDPGQVSSPLHF
TGTGCCAGCAGTGACCCGGGACAAGTTTCTTCACCCCTCCACTTT
>13|TRBD1|TRBV30|.|TRBJ2-1
CAWSGQGVNEQFF
TGTGCCTGGTCCGGCCAGGGGGTCAATGAGCAGTTCTTC
>15|TRBD1|TRBV19|.|TRBJ2-1
CASTLGGSSNNEQFF
TGTGCCAGTACCCTAGGGGGCTCCTCTAACAATGAGCAGTTCTTC
>13|.|TRBV6-5|.|TRBJ2-2
CASSDGEAGELFF
TGTGCCAGCAGCGATGGGGAGGCCGGGGAGCTGTTTTTT
>15|.|TRBV18|.|TRBJ1-4
CASSPQQATNEKLFF
TGTGCCAGCTCACCTCAACAGGCAACTAATGAAAAACTGTTTTTT
>16|TRBD2|TRBV7-9|.|TRBJ2-1
CASSTLGGGAYNEQFF
TGTGCCAGCAGCACGCTCGGGGGAGGGGCCTACAATGAGCAGTTCTTC
>15|TRBD1|TRBV6-5|.|TRBJ1-4
CASSSPDRANEKLFF
TGTGCCAGCAGTTCCCCCGACAGGGCTAATGAAAAACTGTTTTTT
>15|TRBD1|TRBV7-9|.|TRBJ1-5
CASSSDRGGNQPQHF
TGTGCCAGCAGCTCGGACAGGGGTGGCAATCAGCCCCAGCATTTT
>16|TRBD2|TRBV3-1/TRBV3-2|.|TRBJ2-3
CASSQELAGGKDTQYF
TGTGCCAGCAGCCAAGAGCTAGCGGGGGGAAAAGATACGCAGTATTTT
>16|TRBD1|TRBV5-6|few|TRBJ2-6
CASGTGLFSGANVLTF
TGTGCCAGCGGGACAGGCCTTTTCTCTGGGGCCAACGTCCTGACTTTC
>15|.|TRBV19|.|TRBJ1-2
CASSSIGGIYYGYTF
TGTGCCAGTAGTAGTATAGGAGGGATTTACTATGGCTACACCTTC
>15|.|TRBV6-2/TRBV6-3|.|TRBJ1-3
CASSYTPGTGNTIYF
TGTGCCAGCAGTTATACCCCCGGGACTGGAAACACCATATATTTT
>13|.|TRBV21-1|few|TRBJ1-5
CAWKQGRNQPQHF
TGTGCCTGGAAACAGGGGAGGAATCAGCCCCAGCATTTT
>13|.|TRBV24-1|.|TRBJ1-2
CATRQTSNYGYTF
TGTGCCACCAGGCAGACATCTAACTATGGCTACACCTTC
>13|TRBD1|TRBV30|.|TRBJ1-4
CAWGDRGGEKLFF
TGTGCCTGGGGGGACAGGGGCGGAGAAAAACTGTTTTTT
>15|.|TRBV10-2|.|TRBJ1-4
CASSEIGALDGKLFF
TGCGCCAGCAGTGAGATAGGGGCCCTCGATGGAAAACTGTTTTTT
>14|.|TRBV5-1|.|TRBJ2-7
CASSPHSHSYEQYF
TGCGCCAGCAGCCCCCACTCCCACTCCTACGAGCAGTACTTC
>16|.|TRBV6-6|.|TRBJ2-7
CASSYRGGQGSYEQYF
TGTGCCAGCAGTTACCGGGGGGGACAGGGCTCCTACGAGCAGTACTTC
>13|.|TRBV9|.|TRBJ2-5
CASSAHLRETQYF
TGTGCCAGCAGCGCCCATCTCAGGGAGACCCAGTACTTC
>17|TRBD1|TRBV18|.|TRBJ1-1
CASSPTMLQGANTEAFF
TGTGCCAGCTCACCGACTATGTTACAGGGGGCGAACACTGAAGCTTTCTTT
>15|TRBD1|TRBV7-9|.|TRBJ1-5
CASSQSQGVYQPQHF
TGTGCCAGCAGCCAATCACAGGGGGTATACCAGCCCCAGCATTTT
>16|TRBD2|TRBV6-6|.|TRBJ2-5
CASSLTSGGASETQYF
TGTGCCAGCAGCCTCACTAGCGGGGGGGCGTCAGAGACCCAGTACTTC
>13|TRBD1|TRBV10-2|.|TRBJ1-1
CASRGQGVDEAFF
TGCGCCAGCCGAGGACAGGGGGTTGATGAAGCTTTCTTT
>16|TRBD1|TRBV5-1|.|TRBJ1-1
CASSLDQGAVYTEAFF
TGCGCCAGCAGCTTGGATCAGGGGGCGGTTTACACTGAAGCTTTCTTT
>14|.|TRBV5-8|.|TRBJ1-1
CASSLVGSGTEAFF
TGTGCCAGCAGCTTGGTTGGATCGGGCACTGAAGCTTTCTTT
>14|.|TRBV9|.|TRBJ2-2
CASSPGVNTGELFF
TGTGCCAGCAGCCCAGGGGTTAACACCGGGGAGCTGTTTTTT
>15|.|TRBV19|.|TRBJ1-1
CASKYSDPGDTEAFF
TGTGCCAGCAAGTATTCAGACCCCGGGGACACTGAAGCTTTCTTT
>15|.|TRBV11-2|.|TRBJ2-2
CASSLEGWNTGELFF
TGTGCCAGCAGCTTGGAGGGGTGGAACACCGGGGAGCTGTTTTTT
>16|TRBD1|TRBV29-1|.|TRBJ1-2
CSVDGGRGVTDYGYTF
TGCAGCGTTGACGGGGGCAGGGGGGTAACGGACTATGGCTACACCTTC
>16|TRBD1|TRBV5-1|.|TRBJ2-5
CASSLEGQGKRETQYF
TGCGCCAGCAGCTTGGAGGGACAGGGCAAAAGAGAGACCCAGTACTTC
>15|TRBD2|TRBV9|once|TRBJ2-3
CASSGGLAGVDTQYF
TGTGCCAGCAGCGGGGGACTAGCGGGCGTAGATACGCAATATTTT
>13|.|TRBV3-1/TRBV3-2|.|TRBJ1-1
CASSQGSRGEAFF
TGTGCCAGCAGCCAAGGTTCTAGGGGTGAGGCTTTCTTT
>11|.|TRBV3-1/TRBV3-2|.|TRBJ2-7
CASSALYEQYF
TGTGCCAGCAGCGCACTCTACGAGCAGTACTTC
>16|.|TRBV15|few|TRBJ1-5
CATSRDTGTPNQPQHF
TGTGCCACCAGCAGAGATACCGGGACACCGAATCAGCCCCAGCATTTT
>16|.|TRBV16|.|TRBJ1-5
CASSPSHDRTNQPQHF
TGTGCCAGCAGCCCATCCCACGACAGAACCAATCAGCCCCAGCATTTT